This entry lists 32 T cell receptor beta chains sequenced from one sample in a study of quantifying T cell responses using KT2 cells. Overall study: Reverse transcription used primers in the TCR alpha and beta constant regions.

The cDNA 3' end received a ligated oligonucleotide with a UMI. First-round PCR used roughly 4 cycles and beta primers RC1.1 and RC1.2 covering TRBC1 and TRBC2. One entry per CDR3 protein results from TCRdb running MiXCR on the UMI-ligation and nested PCR reads. This sample has 40,000 to 50,000 distinct CDR3 sequences, with over 15% found just once. Sequencing was carried out using PBMCs spiked with cells of the T cell clone KT2. These receptors were obtained from a human donor.

Only a few counts were recorded for this clonotype. The V gene is TRBV7-3, the J gene TRBJ2-7; no firm D call. This CDR3 has 13 residues. Germline CDR1 and CDR2: SGHTA and FQGTGA. V was trimmed by 2 bases and J by 3 bases, leaving 8 bases between them. The CDR3 reads CASSLAPGYEQYF. The CDR3 DNA is TGTGCCAGCAGCTTAGCCCCTGGCTACGAGCAGTACTTC.

The V gene is TRBV7-9, the J gene TRBJ2-2, with 10 bases fitting TRBD1. The V gene's germline CDR1 is SEHNR and CDR2 FQNEAQ (reference sequence). V was clipped by 5 bases and J by 7 bases; unmatched bases: 13. The CDR3 consists of 17 residues. The CDR3 region is CASSPPLRQGARGELFF. The CDR3 DNA sequence: TGTGCCAGCAGCCCACCCCTCCGACAGGGGGCGCGCGGGGAGCTGTTTTTT.

This clonotype was counted at least ten times. The chain carries TRBV6-6 and TRBJ2-1; TRBD2 aligns across 15 bases. CDR3 length equals 14 residues. J was trimmed by 15 bases and V by 7 bases; bases with no gene match: 10. Germline loops: CDR1 MNHNY, CDR2 SVGAGI (reference sequence). DNA for the CDR3: TGTGCCAGCAAAGGACTAGCGGGAGGGCCCCACGTGTTCTTC. Residues: CASKGLAGGPHVFF.

V and J are TRBV5-1 and TRBJ2-7, with 13 positions matching TRBD2. Germline CDR1 reads SGHRS; CDR2 reads YFSETQ. The CDR3 is 14 residues long. Germline trimming cut 5 bases from V and 6 bases from J; bases unmatched to any gene: 5. CDR3: CASRPGTSGVEQYF. The CDR3 DNA follows: TGCGCCAGCAGACCCGGGACTAGCGGGGTCGAGCAGTACTTC.

The rearrangement links TRBV5-1 to TRBJ2-7; D not certain. This CDR3 is built from 11 residues. V lost 3 bases and J 2 bases, leaving 3 bases between the germline ends. CDR1 is SGHRS and CDR2 is YFSETQ in the germline V gene. CDR3 amino acids: CASSSTYEQYF. The CDR3 nucleotides are TGCGCCAGCAGCTCAACCTACGAGCAGTACTTC.

The chain uses TRBV20-1 and TRBJ2-7; TRBD1 aligns across 10 bases. The germline V gene encodes CDR1 DFQATT and CDR2 SNEGSKA (reference sequence). The CDR3 extends over 13 amino acids. The CDR3 region has the DNA TGCAGCACACCGGGACAGGGGAGGTACGAGCAGTACTTC. The encoded protein is CSTPGQGRYEQYF.

Ten or more counts support this clonotype. The chain couples TRBV6-6 to TRBJ1-1; D ambiguous. V was shortened by 1 base and J by 1 base, with 10 bases between the two germline ends. This CDR3 is built from 15 residues. The germline CDR1 and CDR2 sequences are MNHNY and SVGAGI (reference sequence). CDR3 bases: TGTGCCAGCAGTTACTTTCAGCTCCAGAACACTGAAGCTTTCTTT. Amino acids: CASSYFQLQNTEAFF.

This clonotype was seen at least ten times. This chain links TRBV12-3 or TRBV12-4 with TRBJ1-1; D remains ambiguous. This CDR3 is 13 amino acids long. The V and J ends lost 5 bases and 4 bases respectively, with 11 bases between them. CDR3 bases: TGTGCCAGCAGTCAAGACACGGGCACTGAAGCTTTCTTT. Translating gives CASSQDTGTEAFF.

V is TRBV2 and J is TRBJ1-2, with TRBD1 matching over 8 bases. This CDR3 has 14 amino acids. V trimming: 5 bases; J trimming: 1 base; junction bases outside the gene matches: 3. Germline loops: CDR1 SNHLY, CDR2 FYNNEI. The CDR3 nucleotides read TGTGCCAGCAGTTTAGACAGGGGTAACTATGGCTACACCTTC. Translating it yields CASSLDRGNYGYTF.

V is TRBV6-2 or TRBV6-3 and J is TRBJ1-1; 8 bases agree with TRBD1. In germline, CDR1 is MNHEY, CDR2 SVGEGT. CDR3 length: 14 amino acids. The trim removed 5 bases at V and 3 bases at J, leaving 5 bases unmatched. CDR3 DNA sequence: TGTGCCAGCAGTAGAGACAGGGGCCACACTGAAGCTTTCTTT. It is translated as CASSRDRGHTEAFF.

This clonotype turned up a few times. This chain links TRBV6-4 with TRBJ2-1; TRBD2 matches at 10 bases. This CDR3 is 13 amino acids long. Germline V CDR1 and CDR2: MRHNA, SNTAGT. The V segment lost 4 bases and the J segment 10 bases; nucleotides outside the gene matches: 4. CDR3: CASSGKTSGEQFF. Here the CDR3 DNA reads TGTGCCAGCAGTGGAAAGACTAGCGGGGAGCAGTTCTTC.

The rearrangement links TRBV7-6 to TRBJ2-7, with TRBD1 matching 10 bases. Germline CDR1 reads SGHVS; CDR2 reads FNYEAQ. The length of the CDR3 is 15 residues. V trimming: 0 bases; J trimming: 6 bases; junction bases outside the gene matches: 5. This CDR3 is CASSLAPGTGVEQYF. In nucleotides, the CDR3 is TGTGCCAGCAGCTTAGCCCCCGGGACAGGGGTCGAGCAGTACTTC.

This clonotype was recorded a few times. The chain combines TRBV2 with TRBJ2-7; TRBD2 aligns across 7 bases. With 7 bases clipped from V and 4 bases from J, the junction kept 16 bases outside the gene matches. Looked up from germline, CDR1 is SNHLY and CDR2 is FYNNEI. This CDR3 is built from 16 residues. CDR3 DNA: TGTGCCAGCAAGTCTAGCGGAAGAGGGTCTGTTTACGAGCAGTACTTC. Translating it yields CASKSSGRGSVYEQYF.

The chain employs TRBV7-2 and TRBJ1-1; TRBD1 might be the D (6 bases). This CDR3 contains 13 residues. Deletions cut 5 bases from V and 6 bases from J, with 13 bases between. The V gene's germline CDR1 is SGHTA and CDR2 FQGNSA. CDR3 loop: CASSPWGAAEAFF. CDR3 nucleotides: TGTGCCAGCAGCCCCTGGGGGGCTGCTGAAGCTTTCTTT.

This clonotype was recorded many times. The chain combines TRBV7-8 with TRBJ2-7; D remains ambiguous. Trimming removed 6 bases from V and 0 bases from J, with 12 bases in between. Germline-derived CDR1 and CDR2 are SGHVS and FQNEAQ. CDR3 length: 14 amino acids. The CDR3 DNA follows: TGTGCCAGCAGTCCCGGCTGGAGCTCCTACGAGCAGTACTTC. Amino acid sequence: CASSPGWSSYEQYF.

This rearrangement joins TRBV5-1 to TRBJ2-6; 9 bases are a match to TRBD1. CDR3 length: 18 amino acids. Germline values: CDR1 SGHRS, CDR2 YFSETQ. V was pared by 4 bases and J by 4 bases, with 12 bases of the junction left unmatched. The CDR3 nucleotides are TGCGCCAGCAGCCCCCAAGGGACAGGGAGGTCCGGGGCCAACGTCCTGACTTTC. Translation: CASSPQGTGRSGANVLTF.

This chain uses TRBV18 with TRBJ2-5; 8 bases match TRBD2. CDR1 is KGHSH, CDR2 LQKENI, per germline. The V and J ends lost 1 base and 0 bases, in that order; junction bases with no gene match: 10. This CDR3 comprises 18 residues. The CDR3 is CASSPLSGRLANQETQYF. CDR3 DNA: TGTGCCAGCTCACCACTTTCTGGCCGACTAGCGAACCAAGAGACCCAGTACTTC.

CDR3 DNA sequence: TGTGCCAGCTCACCCCTTCAGGGCCAGGATCAGCCCCAGCATTTT. As protein: CASSPLQGQDQPQHF. The V and J genes are TRBV18 and TRBJ1-5; D is perhaps TRBD1 (5 bases). CDR1 and CDR2 from the germline V gene are KGHSH and LQKENI. The CDR3 sequence is 15 residues long. With 3 bases removed from V and 5 bases from J, the gap between germline ends came to 14 bases.

This clonotype was seen a handful of times. The chain has TRBV11-3 and TRBJ2-7; 9 positions agree with TRBD1. Unmatched junction bases numbered 3, after V lost 4 bases and J lost 5 bases. This CDR3 has 13 residues. Germline V CDR1 and CDR2: SGHNT, YENEEA. The chain's CDR3 is CASSSGQGDEQYF. The CDR3 nucleotides are TGTGCCAGCAGCTCGGGACAGGGTGACGAGCAGTACTTC. Together with reference TRBV11-3 and TRBJ2-7, the CDR3 gives the full variable domain: EAGVVQSPRYKIIEKKQPVAFWCNPISGHNTLYWYLQNLGQGPELLIRYENEEAVDDSQLPKDRFSAERLKGVDSTLKIQPAELGDSAVYLCASSSGQGDEQYFGPGTRLTVT.

This clonotype was counted ten times or more. The V call is TRBV3-1, the J call TRBJ2-2; D remains ambiguous. Trimming took 6 bases from V and 5 from J, leaving 13 bases between them. Germline V gene lookup returns CDR1 LGHDT and CDR2 YNNKEL (reference sequence). This CDR3 is built from 14 residues. The CDR3, as DNA: TGTGCCAGCAGAAACTCCAGGTTGACCGGGGAGCTGTTTTTT. Translating gives CASRNSRLTGELFF.

This clonotype was recorded a few times. The genes are TRBV6-5 and TRBJ1-1, with TRBD1 matching over 8 bases. The germline V gene has CDR1 MNHEY and CDR2 SVGAGI. The J segment lost 7 bases and the V segment lost 4 bases, leaving 11 bases of the junction unmatched. This CDR3 has 15 residues. The CDR3, as DNA: TGTGCCAGCAGTTCCAGGACAGGGAGGGTGAATGAAGCTTTCTTT. Encoded protein: CASSSRTGRVNEAFF.

V gene TRBV3-1 combines with J gene TRBJ1-4; D unresolved. CDR1 and CDR2 (germline): LGHDT, YNNKEL (reference sequence). The length of the CDR3 is 12 residues. The ends were cut back, 3 bases at V and 5 bases at J, with 4 bases in the middle. CDR3 protein: CASSHGNEKLFF. In DNA, the CDR3 is TGTGCCAGCAGCCATGGGAATGAAAAACTGTTTTTT. The full variable domain, rest sourced from reference TRBV3-1 and TRBJ1-4, is DTAVSQTPKYLVTQMGNDKSIKCEQNLGHDTMYWYKQDSKKFLKIMFSYNNKELIINETVPNRFSPKSPDKAHLNLHINSLELGDSAVYFCASSHGNEKLFFGSGTQLSVL.

This sequence joins TRBV7-2 and TRBJ2-3; TRBD2 aligns across 16 bases. This CDR3 contains 19 residues. V gave up 5 bases and J gave up 2 bases; unmatched junction bases: 10. Germline CDR1 SGHTA, CDR2 FQGNSA. CDR3 nucleotides: TGTGCCAGCAGCCCGGGACTAGCGGGAGGGCCTCGAACCACAGATACGCAGTATTTT. It yields the protein CASSPGLAGGPRTTDTQYF.

The rearrangement joins TRBV20-1 to TRBJ2-1; D gene ambiguous. The CDR3 extends over 15 amino acids. Looked up from germline, CDR1 is DFQATT and CDR2 is SNEGSKA (reference sequence). Trimming took off 0 bases at V and 9 bases at J, with 18 bases between the two ends. CDR3 DNA: TGCAGTGCTAGAGATCGCACCCCGTCTGCCGGTGAGCAGTTCTTC. Its protein is CSARDRTPSAGEQFF.

V and J are TRBV20-1 and TRBJ1-5, with 11 bases aligning to TRBD1. The length of the CDR3 is 14 residues. J was trimmed by 7 bases and V by 6 bases; bases with no gene match: 8. Germline V gene lookup returns CDR1 DFQATT and CDR2 SNEGSKA (reference sequence). This CDR3 is CSAARDRGTQPQHF. CDR3 coding DNA: TGCAGTGCCGCCCGGGACAGGGGGACCCAGCCCCAGCATTTT.

The rearrangement links TRBV2 to TRBJ2-4; D is perhaps TRBD2 (5 bases). V was cut by 8 bases and J by 7 bases, with 9 bases left in between. This CDR3 has 11 residues. The germline gives CDR1 SNHLY, CDR2 FYNNEI. This CDR3 is CASVSENIQYF. Here the CDR3 DNA reads TGTGCCAGCGTTAGCGAGAACATTCAGTACTTC.

This clonotype showed up just a few times. The J gene is TRBJ2-7, the V gene TRBV3-1, with 7 positions matching TRBD1. This CDR3 region has 13 residues. In germline, CDR1 is LGHDT, CDR2 YNNKEL (reference sequence). Trimming removed 6 bases from V and 0 bases from J; junction bases left unmatched: 2. The CDR3, as DNA: TGTGCCAGCAGGGGGACAGCCTCCTACGAGCAGTACTTC. Its translation is CASRGTASYEQYF.

This clonotype showed up just a few times. This sequence joins TRBV24-1 and TRBJ2-7; 8 bases align to TRBD1. The CDR3 extends over 16 amino acids. Germline lookup yields CDR1 KGHDR and CDR2 SFDVKD. The ends lost 4 bases at V and 5 bases at J; junction bases unmatched: 12. CDR3 amino acids: CATSDPRQGLSDEQYF. The CDR3 nucleotides are TGTGCCACCAGTGACCCACGACAGGGGTTAAGTGACGAGCAGTACTTC.

This clonotype has at least ten counts. The rearrangement uses TRBV6-2 or TRBV6-3 and TRBJ1-5; D call uncertain. Germline V gene lookup returns CDR1 MNHEY and CDR2 SVGEGT. V lost 4 bases and J 0 bases, leaving 7 bases between the germline ends. The CDR3 has 14 residues. This CDR3 reads CASSSTASNQPQHF. For the CDR3, the DNA is TGTGCCAGCAGTTCTACAGCTAGCAATCAGCCCCAGCATTTT.

The chain employs TRBV6-2 or TRBV6-3 and TRBJ1-5; D might be TRBD1 (5 bases). Germline V CDR1 and CDR2: MNHEY, SVGEGT. Trimming removed 4 bases from V and 13 bases from J, with 11 bases in between. CDR3 length equals 11 residues. CDR3 loop: CASSFGHSQHF. CDR3 bases: TGTGCCAGCAGTTTTGGACATTCTCAGCATTTT.

This clonotype was seen many times. This rearrangement joins TRBV14 to TRBJ2-1; 7 bases are shared with TRBD2. Germline V gene sequence: CDR1 SGHDN, CDR2 FVKESK. The CDR3 is 14 amino acids. V trimming: 1 base; J trimming: 9 bases; junction bases outside the gene matches: 6. The CDR3 region has the DNA TGTGCCAGCAGCCAAGGGACTAGACTTCGTGAGCAGTTCTTC. Protein sequence: CASSQGTRLREQFF.

This clonotype was seen just once. The V gene is TRBV24-1, the J gene TRBJ2-3; D unresolved. The CDR3 spans 13 residues. CDR1 is KGHDR and CDR2 is SFDVKD in the germline V gene. V was trimmed by 3 bases and J by 2 bases, leaving 5 bases between them. The CDR3: CATSDAATDTQYF. The CDR3, as DNA: TGTGCCACCAGTGATGCCGCCACAGATACGCAGTATTTT.